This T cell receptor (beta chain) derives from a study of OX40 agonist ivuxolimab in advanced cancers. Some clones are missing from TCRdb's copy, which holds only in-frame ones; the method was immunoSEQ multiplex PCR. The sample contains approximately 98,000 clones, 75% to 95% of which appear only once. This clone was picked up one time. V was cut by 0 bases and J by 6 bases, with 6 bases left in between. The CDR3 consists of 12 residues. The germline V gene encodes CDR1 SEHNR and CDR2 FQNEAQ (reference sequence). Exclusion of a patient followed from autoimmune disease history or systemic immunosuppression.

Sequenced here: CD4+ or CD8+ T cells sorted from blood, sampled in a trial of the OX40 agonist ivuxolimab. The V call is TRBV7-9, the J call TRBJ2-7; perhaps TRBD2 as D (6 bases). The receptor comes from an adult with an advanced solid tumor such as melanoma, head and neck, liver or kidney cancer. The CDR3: CASSLAEGEQYF. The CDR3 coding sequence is TGTGCCAGCAGCTTAGCGGAGGGCGAGCAGTACTTC.